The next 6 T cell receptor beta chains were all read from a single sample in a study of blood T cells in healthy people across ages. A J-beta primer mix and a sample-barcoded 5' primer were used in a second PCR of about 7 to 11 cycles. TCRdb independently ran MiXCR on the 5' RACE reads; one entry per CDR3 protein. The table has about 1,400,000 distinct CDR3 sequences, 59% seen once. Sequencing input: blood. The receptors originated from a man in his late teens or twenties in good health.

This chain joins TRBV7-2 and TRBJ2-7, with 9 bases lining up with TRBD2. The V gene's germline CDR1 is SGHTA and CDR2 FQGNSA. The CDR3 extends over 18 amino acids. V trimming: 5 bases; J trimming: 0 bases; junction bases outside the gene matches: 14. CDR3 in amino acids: CASSPRRLAGTSSYEQYF. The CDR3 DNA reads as TGTGCCAGCAGCCCTAGAAGGCTAGCGGGAACGAGCTCCTACGAGCAGTACTTC. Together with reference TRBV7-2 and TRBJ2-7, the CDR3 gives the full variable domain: GAGVSQSPSNKVTEKGKDVELRCDPISGHTALYWYRQSLGQGLEFLIYFQGNSAPDKSGLPSDRFSAERTGGSVSTLTIQRTQQEDSAVYLCASSPRRLAGTSSYEQYFGPGTRLTVT.

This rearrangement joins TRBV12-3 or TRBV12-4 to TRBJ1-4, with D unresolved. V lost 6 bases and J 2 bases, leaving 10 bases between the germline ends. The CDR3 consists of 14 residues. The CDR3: CASRREGTNEKLFF. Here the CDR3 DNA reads TGTGCCAGCAGGAGGGAAGGCACTAATGAAAAACTGTTTTTT.

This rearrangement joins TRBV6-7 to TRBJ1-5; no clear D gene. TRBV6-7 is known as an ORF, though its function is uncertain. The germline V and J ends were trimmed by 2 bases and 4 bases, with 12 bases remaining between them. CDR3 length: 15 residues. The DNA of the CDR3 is TGTGCCAGCAGTTACGGTGTCGAAGGGAATCAGCCCCAGCATTTT. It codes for CASSYGVEGNQPQHF.

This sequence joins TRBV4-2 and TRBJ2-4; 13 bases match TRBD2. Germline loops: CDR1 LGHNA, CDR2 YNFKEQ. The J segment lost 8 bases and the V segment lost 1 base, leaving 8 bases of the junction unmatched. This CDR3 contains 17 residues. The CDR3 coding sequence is TGTGCCAGCAGCCAAGCGACTAGCGGGAGGACCCTGGACATTCAGTACTTC. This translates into CASSQATSGRTLDIQYF.

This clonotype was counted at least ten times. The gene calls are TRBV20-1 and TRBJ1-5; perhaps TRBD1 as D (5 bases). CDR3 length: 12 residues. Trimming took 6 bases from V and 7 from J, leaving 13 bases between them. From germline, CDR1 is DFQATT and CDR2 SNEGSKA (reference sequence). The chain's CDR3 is CSALQGWQPQHF. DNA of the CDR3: TGCAGTGCCCTCCAGGGATGGCAGCCCCAGCATTTT.

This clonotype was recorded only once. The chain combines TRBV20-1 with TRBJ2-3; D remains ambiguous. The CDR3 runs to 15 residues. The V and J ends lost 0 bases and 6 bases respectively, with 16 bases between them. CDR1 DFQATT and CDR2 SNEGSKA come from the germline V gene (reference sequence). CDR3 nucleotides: TGCAGTGCTAGAGATCCCGGTCGTTCAACTGATACGCAGTATTTT. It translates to CSARDPGRSTDTQYF.